The T cell receptor beta chain under discussion was sequenced for a study of T-cell reconstitution after alpha-beta-depleted transplantation in children. Points from the study as a whole: There were some patients whose high TCRbeta diversity at day 60 came from surviving recipient T cells and thymic progenitors. Several hundred rapidly expanded clones from non-depleted graft cells reportedly supplied alpha-beta T cells about two months post-transplant. Fresh T-cell production supplied most of the T-cell counts and diversity seen one year after transplant.

A word on this clonotype: Antigen specificity is unknown.

It was with unique molecular identifiers that the TCRbeta library was prepared. TCRdb re-called the PCR reads with MiXCR, one entry per CDR3 protein. This sample carries some 260,000 distinct CDR3 sequences, approximately 24% of them seen once, and the ten largest clones take under 5.5%. This CDR3 region has 14 residues. Germline V gene lookup returns CDR1 MNHEY and CDR2 SMNVEV (reference sequence). Trimming shortened V by 4 bases and J by 5 bases, and 15 bases separated the two germline ends. The gene calls are TRBV27 and TRBJ2-7; no clear D gene. The sequence came from a female patient aged 2-10 years who had a stem cell transplant for congenital amegakaryocytic thrombocytopenia, so the T cells may come from the graft donor. Sequences were derived from PBMCs, mostly from graft donor cells, sampled 360 days after TCRalphabeta/CD19-depleted stem cell transplant. CDR3 loop: CASSSGVGVDEQYF. CDR3 bases: TGTGCCAGCAGTTCGGGCGTCGGTGTCGACGAGCAGTACTTC.